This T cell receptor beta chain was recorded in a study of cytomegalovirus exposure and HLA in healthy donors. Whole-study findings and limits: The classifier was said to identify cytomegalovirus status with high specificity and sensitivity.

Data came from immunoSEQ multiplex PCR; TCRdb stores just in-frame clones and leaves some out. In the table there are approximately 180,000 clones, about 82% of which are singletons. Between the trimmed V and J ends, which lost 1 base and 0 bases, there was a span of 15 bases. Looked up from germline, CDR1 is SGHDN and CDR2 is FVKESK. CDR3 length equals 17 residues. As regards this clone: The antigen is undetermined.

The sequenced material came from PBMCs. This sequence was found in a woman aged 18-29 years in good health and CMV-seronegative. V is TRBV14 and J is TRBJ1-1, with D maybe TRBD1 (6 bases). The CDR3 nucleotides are TGTGCCAGCAGCCAAGGCCGTCCGGGGACATTGAACACTGAAGCTTTCTTT. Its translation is CASSQGRPGTLNTEAFF.